The 13 T cell receptor beta chains in this list originate from one sample, sequenced in a study of cytomegalovirus exposure and HLA in healthy donors. In the PCR, 60 Vbeta and 13 Jbeta primers were used. Sequencing used immunoSEQ multiplex PCR; TCRdb keeps in-frame clones, though not all of them. Counted here are tens of thousands of clones, approximately 80% occurring once; the ten biggest clones make up approximately 4%. The sequenced material came from PBMCs. The receptor source for this set is a man aged 25-45 years in good health and CMV-seronegative.

The chain links TRBV19 to TRBJ2-2, with D unresolved. The germline V and J ends were trimmed by 10 bases and 6 bases, with 12 bases remaining between them. The CDR3 sequence is 12 residues long. Germline CDR1 is LNHDA and CDR2 is SQIVND (reference sequence). This chain's CDR3 is CATKDWAGELFF. Written as DNA, the CDR3 is TGTGCCACCAAAGACTGGGCCGGGGAGCTGTTTTTT.

The genes are TRBV11-3 and TRBJ2-7, with 9 bases fitting TRBD1. Germline V gives CDR1 SGHNT, CDR2 YENEEA. V lost 2 bases and J lost 2; bases outside the gene matches: 4. The CDR3 contains 15 residues. The CDR3 region has the DNA TGTGCCAGCAGCTTACGGGGACAGGGTCCCTACGAGCAGTACTTC. Translation: CASSLRGQGPYEQYF.

The count of this clone is one. This chain connects TRBV2 to TRBJ1-2, with TRBD1 matching 9 bases. This CDR3 is 15 amino acids long. Germline loops: CDR1 SNHLY, CDR2 FYNNEI. J lost 4 bases, V lost 5 bases, and 8 bases had no gene match. The chain's CDR3 is CASSTGTGTVYGYTF. DNA for the CDR3: TGTGCCAGCAGTACCGGGACAGGGACCGTCTATGGCTACACCTTC.

The chain has TRBV5-5 and TRBJ2-7, with D perhaps TRBD1 (5 bases). The CDR3 runs to 14 residues. Trimming left V 2 bases short and J 1 base short, with 10 bases between. CDR1 is SGHKS, CDR2 YYEKEE, per germline (reference sequence). The CDR3 loop reads CASSFPRVSYEQYF. CDR3 sequence (DNA): TGTGCCAGCAGCTTCCCCAGGGTGTCCTACGAGCAGTACTTC.

About this clone itself: This same CDR3 is encoded by further DNA sequences in the sample. The rearrangement links TRBV9 to TRBJ2-2; 8 bases line up with TRBD2. After removal of 0 bases from V and 3 bases from J, the junction contained 4 bases not matched to a gene. This CDR3 has 16 amino acids. Germline loops: CDR1 SGDLS, CDR2 YYNGEE. CDR3 sequence (DNA): TGTGCCAGCAGCGTAGGGAGCGGGGGCTACACCGGGGAGCTGTTTTTT. It encodes CASSVGSGGYTGELFF. The variable domain in full, completed from reference TRBV9 and TRBJ2-2, reads DSGVTQTPKHLITATGQRVTLRCSPRSGDLSVYWYQQSLDQGLQFLIQYYNGEERAKGNILERFSAQQFPDLHSELNLSSLELGDSALYFCASSVGSGGYTGELFFGEGSRLTVL.

The chain combines TRBV4-1 with TRBJ2-1; 11 positions agree with TRBD1. This CDR3 has 15 amino acids. Germline values: CDR1 MGHRA, CDR2 YSYEKL. The V gene end was trimmed by 4 bases and the J gene end by 7 bases; junction bases not matched to a gene: 6. CDR3 region: CASSPSGDRGNEQFF. DNA for the CDR3: TGCGCCAGCAGCCCGTCAGGGGACAGGGGGAATGAGCAGTTCTTC.

The rearrangement links TRBV18 to TRBJ2-1; 11 bases map to TRBD2. The CDR3 is made up of 16 amino acids. CDR1 and CDR2 (germline): KGHSH, LQKENI. Trimming took 3 bases from V and 4 from J; bases not matched to a gene: 5. CDR3 sequence (DNA): TGTGCCAGCTCACCGTCGGCTAGCGGGGGGTACAATGAGCAGTTCTTC. Translation: CASSPSASGGYNEQFF. The entire variable domain, with the rest obtained from reference TRBV18 and TRBJ2-1, is as follows: NAGVMQNPRHLVRRRGQEARLRCSPMKGHSHVYWYRQLPEEGLKFMVYLQKENIIDESGMPKERFSAEFPKEGPSILRIQQVVRGDSAAYFCASSPSASGGYNEQFFGPGTRLTVL.

The chain carries TRBV18 and TRBJ2-2; TRBD2 agrees at 10 bases. The CDR3 contains 18 residues. Trimming cost V 3 bases and J 1 base; bases outside gene matches: 8. From germline, CDR1 is KGHSH and CDR2 LQKENI. CDR3 bases: TGTGCCAGCTCACCTGAGTCTAGCGGGAGTATGAACACCGGGGAGCTGTTTTTT. Translated: CASSPESSGSMNTGELFF.

The V call is TRBV2, the J call TRBJ1-3, with 7 bases aligning to TRBD1. V lost 5 bases and J lost 5; bases outside the gene matches: 9. The CDR3 is 15 residues long. Germline V gene lookup returns CDR1 SNHLY and CDR2 FYNNEI. For the CDR3, the DNA is TGTGCCAGCAGTCAACAGGGGCCTAGAAGAAACACCATATATTTT. The encoded protein is CASSQQGPRRNTIYF.

In its sample, this clone was seen once. The V gene is TRBV27, the J gene TRBJ1-2; D uncertain. This CDR3 spans 16 amino acids. Germline CDR1 is MNHEY and CDR2 is SMNVEV (reference sequence). V was clipped by 2 bases and J by 1 base, with 14 bases between them. CDR3 amino acids: CASSLTREIINYGYTF. For the CDR3, the DNA is TGTGCCAGCAGTTTAACACGGGAGATCATTAACTATGGCTACACCTTC.

The gene calls are TRBV21-1 and TRBJ2-3; TRBD2, the D gene given by the table, was not confirmed from the DNA. TRBV21-1 is designated a pseudogene. The CDR3 loop spans 17 amino acids. The CDR3 coding sequence is TGTGCCAGCAGCGAAAGACTAGCGGGAGCTAGCGCAGATACGCAGTATTTT. This translates into CASSERLAGASADTQYF.

Of note for this clone: An end of the junction does not agree with germline; a read error may underlie this. This rearrangement joins TRBV27 to TRBJ2-7; weak D call: TRBD2 (7 bases). Germline CDR1 and CDR2: MNHEY and SMNVEV (reference sequence). There are 17 residues in the CDR3. In DNA, the CDR3 is TGTGCCAGCAGTTTCGGGGGGCCGCGTTTCCGCTCCTACGCGCAGTACTTC. Translated, it gives CASSFGGPRFRSYAQYF.

The rearrangement joins TRBV5-1 to TRBJ2-2; 8 bases fit TRBD1. The V gene's germline CDR1 is SGHRS and CDR2 YFSETQ. Trimming cost V 5 bases and J 4 bases; bases outside gene matches: 19. CDR3 length equals 19 residues. The CDR3 region has the DNA TGCGCCAGCAGAGCCGGGACAGGAGCATCGACGGGGAGCACCGGGGAGCTGTTTTTT. Translated: CASRAGTGASTGSTGELFF.